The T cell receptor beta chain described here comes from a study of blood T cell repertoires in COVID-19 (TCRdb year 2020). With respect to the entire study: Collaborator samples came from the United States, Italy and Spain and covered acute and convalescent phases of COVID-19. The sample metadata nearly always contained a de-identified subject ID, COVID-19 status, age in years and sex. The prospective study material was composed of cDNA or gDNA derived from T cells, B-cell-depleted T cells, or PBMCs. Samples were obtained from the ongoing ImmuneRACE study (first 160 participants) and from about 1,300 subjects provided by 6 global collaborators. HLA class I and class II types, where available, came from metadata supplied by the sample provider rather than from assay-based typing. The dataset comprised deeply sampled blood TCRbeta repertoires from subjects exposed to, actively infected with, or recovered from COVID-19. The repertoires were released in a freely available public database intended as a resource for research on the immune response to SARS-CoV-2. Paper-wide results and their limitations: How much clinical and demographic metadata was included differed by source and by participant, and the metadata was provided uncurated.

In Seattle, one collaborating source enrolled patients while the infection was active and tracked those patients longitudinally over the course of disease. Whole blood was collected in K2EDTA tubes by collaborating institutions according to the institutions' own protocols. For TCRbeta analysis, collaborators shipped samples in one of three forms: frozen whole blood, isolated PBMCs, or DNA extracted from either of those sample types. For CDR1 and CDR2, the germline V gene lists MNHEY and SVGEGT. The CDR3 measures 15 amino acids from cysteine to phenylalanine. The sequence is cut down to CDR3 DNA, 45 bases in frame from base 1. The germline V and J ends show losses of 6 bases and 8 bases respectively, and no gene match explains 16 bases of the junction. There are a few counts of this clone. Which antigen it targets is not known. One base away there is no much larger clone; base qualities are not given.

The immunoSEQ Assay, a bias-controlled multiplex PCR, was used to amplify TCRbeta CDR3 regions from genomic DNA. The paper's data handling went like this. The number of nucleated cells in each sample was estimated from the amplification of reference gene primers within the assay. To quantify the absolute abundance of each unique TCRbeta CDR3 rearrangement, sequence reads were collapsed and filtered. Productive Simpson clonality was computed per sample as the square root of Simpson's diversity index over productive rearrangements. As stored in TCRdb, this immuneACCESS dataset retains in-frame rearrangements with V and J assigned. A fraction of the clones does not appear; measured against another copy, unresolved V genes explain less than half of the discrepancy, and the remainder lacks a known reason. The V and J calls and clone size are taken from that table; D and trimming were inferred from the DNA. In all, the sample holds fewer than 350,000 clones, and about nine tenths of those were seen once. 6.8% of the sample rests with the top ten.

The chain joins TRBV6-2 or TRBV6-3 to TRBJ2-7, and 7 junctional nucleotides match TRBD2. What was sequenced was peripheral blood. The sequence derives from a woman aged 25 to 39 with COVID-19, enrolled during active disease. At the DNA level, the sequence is TGTGCCAGCAGCCCTGGGAGGGAACCGCGTAGGAAGCAGTACTTC. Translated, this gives CASSPGREPRRKQYF.